The 2 T cell receptor beta chains reported below all come from one sample, sequenced in a study of spatial heterogeneity in lung cancer (dated 2019 in TCRdb). Receptor libraries were prepared by 5' RACE. The instrument given in TCRdb is NextSeq 500. Using fastp at Q25 and MiXCR, TCRdb reprocessed the public reads and kept productive beta chains. CDR3 protein duplicates are merged, each entry listing the most common genes and DNA. Counted in this sample were nearly 50,000 distinct CDR3 sequences; 6% to 9.5% of them appeared once. The ten largest account for 10% to 15% of the sample. The sample's time point label, decoded: sample taken at primary tumor resection. Whole RNA extracted from tumor and nontumor lung tissue, or from cryopreserved PBMC samples, was used for TCR sequencing without cell sorting. The sequences come from PBMCs, collected at surgery. The receptors originated from a female donor with early-stage non-small cell lung cancer.

In its sample, this clonotype was seen a few times. This chain connects TRBV7-2 to TRBJ2-1, with 12 bases lining up with TRBD2. The CDR3 runs to 17 residues. CDR1 SGHTA and CDR2 FQGNSA come from the germline V gene. V dropped 4 bases and J dropped 4; count of bases not matched to a gene: 8. The CDR3 reads CASSSSTSGGIYNEQFF. The CDR3 nucleotides are TGTGCCAGCAGCTCTAGCACTAGCGGGGGGATATACAATGAGCAGTTCTTC.

The chain has TRBV29-1 and TRBJ2-5; D is ambiguous. There are 11 residues in the CDR3. Between the trimmed V and J ends, which lost 1 base and 4 bases, there was a span of 4 bases. Germline lookup yields CDR1 SQVTM and CDR2 ANQGSEA. This CDR3 is CSVEGGETQYF. In DNA form, the CDR3 reads TGCAGCGTTGAAGGCGGAGAGACCCAGTACTTC.